This T cell receptor beta chain is drawn from a study of blood T cell repertoires in COVID-19. About the study: The United States, Italy and Spain were the sources of the acute and convalescent COVID-19 samples. PBMCs, B-cell-depleted T cells, or T cells provided the cDNA or gDNA that made up the material.

Clones were sequenced by immunoSEQ multiplex PCR, and TCRdb holds only the in-frame ones, with some missing. This table has about 120,000 clones, approximately 87% appearing once. Germline-derived CDR1 and CDR2 are SGHNT and YENEEA. Between the trimmed V and J ends, which lost 4 bases and 4 bases, there was a span of 13 bases. The length of the CDR3 is 14 residues. The chain joins TRBV11-3 to TRBJ1-2; tentatively, D is TRBD1 (6 bases). This receptor was obtained from a woman aged 65 to 85 with acute or convalescent COVID-19. The sequenced sample was peripheral blood. The CDR3 region has the DNA TGTGCCAGCAGCTCGGGGGGCAGCATCTATGGCTACACCTTC. It specifies CASSSGGSIYGYTF. Full variable domain (remainder filled in from reference TRBV11-3 and TRBJ1-2): EAGVVQSPRYKIIEKKQPVAFWCNPISGHNTLYWYLQNLGQGPELLIRYENEEAVDDSQLPKDRFSAERLKGVDSTLKIQPAELGDSAVYLCASSSGGSIYGYTFGSGTRLTVV.